These T cell receptor beta chains were read from a single sample in a study of T cell changes during pregnancy in multiple sclerosis. Assay used: immunoSEQ multiplex PCR; TCRdb lists only in-frame clones, some missing. The data show 25,000 to 30,000 clones, about nine tenths seen once. The input for sequencing was CD8+ T cells from peripheral blood mononuclear cells, taken before pregnancy. The origin of the receptors is a female donor with multiple sclerosis, enrolled in a pregnancy study. Both conserved end residues are part of each CDR3. Each record gives: clone size, J gene, D gene, CDR3 length, V gene, CDR3 protein, CDR3 DNA. The D gene is left open where the match is weak. The size of a clone is reported for some rows only, either as once, few or many, or as a class for expanded clones.

clone size: -; J gene: TRBJ2-3; D gene: TRBD1; CDR3 length: 16; V gene: TRBV15; CDR3 protein: CATSRGDRGLADTQYF; CDR3 DNA: TGTGCCACCAGCAGAGGGGACAGGGGGCTTGCAGATACGCAGTATTTT
clone size: -; J gene: TRBJ2-1; D gene: -; CDR3 length: 13; V gene: TRBV15; CDR3 protein: CATSRVQQSVRVF; CDR3 DNA: TGTGCCACCAGCAGAGTACAACAATCGGTTCGGGTCTTC
clone size: -; J gene: TRBJ2-7; D gene: -; CDR3 length: 13; V gene: TRBV7-2; CDR3 protein: CASRRDSNYEQYF; CDR3 DNA: TGTGCCAGCAGGCGGGACTCAAACTACGAGCAGTACTTC
clone size: -; J gene: TRBJ2-7; D gene: TRBD1; CDR3 length: 13; V gene: TRBV11-2; CDR3 protein: CASSPDRAYEQYF; CDR3 DNA: TGTGCCAGCAGCCCGGACAGGGCCTACGAGCAGTACTTC
clone size: -; J gene: TRBJ1-2; D gene: TRBD1; CDR3 length: 13; V gene: TRBV27; CDR3 protein: CASSPTGGHGYTF; CDR3 DNA: TGTGCCAGCAGTCCGACAGGGGGCCATGGCTACACCTTC
clone size: -; J gene: TRBJ2-7; D gene: -; CDR3 length: 13; V gene: TRBV11-1; CDR3 protein: CASSPPEDYEQYF; CDR3 DNA: TGTGCCAGCAGCCCCCCGGAGGACTACGAGCAGTACTTC
clone size: -; J gene: TRBJ2-1; D gene: TRBD2; CDR3 length: 17; V gene: TRBV7-3; CDR3 protein: CASSLIAVREGSCEQFF; CDR3 DNA: TGTGCCAGCAGCTTAATAGCGGTACGGGAGGGTAGTTGTGAGCAGTTCTTC
clone size: -; J gene: TRBJ2-7; D gene: TRBD2; CDR3 length: 15; V gene: TRBV6-1; CDR3 protein: CASSEGLAVTYEQYF; CDR3 DNA: TGTGCCAGCAGTGAAGGACTAGCGGTAACCTACGAGCAGTACTTC
clone size: -; J gene: TRBJ2-5; D gene: TRBD2; CDR3 length: 17; V gene: TRBV4-1; CDR3 protein: CASSQDLASGLKETQYF; CDR3 DNA: TGCGCCAGCAGCCAAGATCTTGCTAGCGGGCTGAAAGAGACCCAGTACTTC
clone size: once; J gene: TRBJ1-2; D gene: -; CDR3 length: 15; V gene: TRBV29-1; CDR3 protein: CSVEVGGALSYGYTF; CDR3 DNA: TGCAGCGTTGAAGTCGGAGGTGCCCTTTCCTATGGCTACACCTTC
clone size: -; J gene: TRBJ2-3; D gene: -; CDR3 length: 14; V gene: TRBV11-2; CDR3 protein: CASSGDISTDTQYF; CDR3 DNA: TGTGCCAGCAGTGGGGACATTAGCACAGATACGCAGTATTTT
clone size: -; J gene: TRBJ2-5; D gene: TRBD1; CDR3 length: 15; V gene: TRBV28; CDR3 protein: CASRTGTGVLETQYF; CDR3 DNA: TGTGCCAGCAGAACCGGGACAGGGGTGTTAGAGACCCAGTACTTC
clone size: -; J gene: TRBJ2-7; D gene: TRBD2; CDR3 length: 16; V gene: TRBV5-4; CDR3 protein: CASSLESGVSSYEQYF; CDR3 DNA: TGTGCCAGCAGCTTGGAAAGCGGGGTAAGCTCCTACGAGCAGTACTTC
clone size: -; J gene: TRBJ2-7; D gene: TRBD1; CDR3 length: 16; V gene: TRBV7-9; CDR3 protein: CASSSTGTVFGYEQYF; CDR3 DNA: TGTGCCAGCAGCTCGACCGGGACAGTGTTCGGCTACGAGCAGTACTTC
clone size: -; J gene: TRBJ2-3; D gene: -; CDR3 length: 15; V gene: TRBV6-6; CDR3 protein: CASQNSRGTSDTQYF; CDR3 DNA: TGTGCCAGCCAAAACTCCCGCGGGACGTCAGATACGCAGTATTTT
clone size: -; J gene: TRBJ1-1; D gene: -; CDR3 length: 15; V gene: TRBV7-9; CDR3 protein: CASSLSQGMNTEAFF; CDR3 DNA: TGTGCCAGCAGCTTATCCCAGGGGATGAACACTGAAGCTTTCTTT
clone size: -; J gene: TRBJ2-1; D gene: TRBD2; CDR3 length: 16; V gene: TRBV19; CDR3 protein: CASSINEGRGGNEQFF; CDR3 DNA: TGTGCCAGTAGTATTAATGAGGGGCGGGGGGGCAATGAGCAGTTCTTC
clone size: -; J gene: TRBJ1-1; D gene: -; CDR3 length: 14; V gene: TRBV4-2; CDR3 protein: CASSQDLADTEAFF; CDR3 DNA: TGTGCCAGCAGCCAAGATTTGGCGGACACTGAAGCTTTCTTT
clone size: -; J gene: TRBJ2-7; D gene: TRBD2; CDR3 length: 15; V gene: TRBV7-9; CDR3 protein: CASSPGLAGEYEQYF; CDR3 DNA: TGTGCCAGCAGCCCCGGACTAGCGGGAGAATACGAGCAGTACTTC
clone size: -; J gene: TRBJ1-3; D gene: -; CDR3 length: 16; V gene: TRBV4-3; CDR3 protein: CASSQDRGPSGNTIYF; CDR3 DNA: TGCGCCAGCAGCCAAGACAGGGGCCCCTCTGGAAACACCATATATTTT
clone size: once; J gene: TRBJ1-2; D gene: -; CDR3 length: 14; V gene: TRBV27; CDR3 protein: CASSSYQTGNGYTF; CDR3 DNA: TGTGCCAGCAGTTCGTATCAAACAGGGAACGGCTACACCTTC
clone size: -; J gene: TRBJ2-5; D gene: -; CDR3 length: 12; V gene: TRBV27; CDR3 protein: CASRNPGETQYF; CDR3 DNA: TGTGCCAGCCGGAACCCGGGGGAGACCCAGTACTTC
clone size: once; J gene: TRBJ2-1; D gene: -; CDR3 length: 15; V gene: TRBV2; CDR3 protein: CASSPLTESYNEQFF; CDR3 DNA: TGTGCCAGCAGTCCCCTAACGGAGTCCTACAATGAGCAGTTCTTC
clone size: -; J gene: TRBJ1-2; D gene: TRBD1; CDR3 length: 14; V gene: TRBV28; CDR3 protein: CASSLDREDYGYTF; CDR3 DNA: TGTGCCAGCAGTTTGGACAGGGAAGACTATGGCTACACCTTC
clone size: -; J gene: TRBJ1-2; D gene: TRBD1; CDR3 length: 14; V gene: TRBV11-2; CDR3 protein: CASSFGGQGRGYTF; CDR3 DNA: TGTGCCAGCAGCTTCGGGGGACAGGGTCGGGGCTACACCTTC
clone size: -; J gene: TRBJ2-3; D gene: -; CDR3 length: 17; V gene: TRBV7-9; CDR3 protein: CASSFRREGGRTDTQYF; CDR3 DNA: TGTGCCAGCAGCTTTCGTAGAGAGGGCGGACGCACAGATACGCAGTATTTT
clone size: -; J gene: TRBJ2-5; D gene: TRBD1; CDR3 length: 14; V gene: TRBV27; CDR3 protein: CASSLFQGEETQYF; CDR3 DNA: TGTGCCAGCAGTTTATTCCAGGGGGAAGAGACCCAGTACTTC
clone size: -; J gene: TRBJ1-1; D gene: TRBD1; CDR3 length: 14; V gene: TRBV4-1; CDR3 protein: CASSQGPRTGEAFF; CDR3 DNA: TGCGCCAGCAGCCAAGGGCCCCGGACAGGGGAAGCTTTCTTT
clone size: -; J gene: TRBJ2-1; D gene: -; CDR3 length: 12; V gene: TRBV7-9; CDR3 protein: CASSLDGNEQFF; CDR3 DNA: TGTGCCAGCAGCTTAGACGGGAATGAGCAGTTCTTC
clone size: -; J gene: TRBJ2-1; D gene: -; CDR3 length: 11; V gene: TRBV19; CDR3 protein: CGSVADNEQFF; CDR3 DNA: TGTGGCTCGGTAGCGGACAATGAGCAGTTCTTC
clone size: -; J gene: TRBJ1-1; D gene: -; CDR3 length: 14; V gene: TRBV27; CDR3 protein: CASSPSGTNTEAFF; CDR3 DNA: TGTGCCAGCAGTCCCTCCGGTACGAACACTGAAGCTTTCTTT
clone size: -; J gene: TRBJ2-2; D gene: -; CDR3 length: 16; V gene: TRBV13; CDR3 protein: CASSLRQTGNTGELFF; CDR3 DNA: TGTGCCAGCAGCTTACGACAAACAGGGAACACCGGGGAGCTGTTTTTT
clone size: -; J gene: TRBJ2-2; D gene: -; CDR3 length: 14; V gene: TRBV5-1; CDR3 protein: CASSLGPNTGELFF; CDR3 DNA: TGCGCCAGCAGCTTGGGGCCGAACACCGGGGAGCTGTTTTTT
clone size: -; J gene: TRBJ2-7; D gene: -; CDR3 length: 17; V gene: TRBV4-3; CDR3 protein: CASSQDRPGSSSYEQYF; CDR3 DNA: TGCGCCAGCAGCCAAGATCGTCCGGGTTCAAGCTCCTACGAGCAGTACTTC
clone size: -; J gene: TRBJ2-5; D gene: -; CDR3 length: 14; V gene: TRBV7-9; CDR3 protein: CASSPRESQETQYF; CDR3 DNA: TGTGCCAGCAGCCCACGGGAGTCCCAAGAGACCCAGTACTTC
clone size: -; J gene: TRBJ1-4; D gene: -; CDR3 length: 13; V gene: TRBV5-1; CDR3 protein: CASSYEGDEKLFF; CDR3 DNA: TGCGCCAGCAGTTACGAGGGGGATGAAAAACTGTTTTTT
clone size: -; J gene: TRBJ2-1; D gene: -; CDR3 length: 15; V gene: TRBV4-1; CDR3 protein: CASRVSGTSVNEQFF; CDR3 DNA: TGCGCCAGCAGGGTATCCGGGACTTCGGTGAATGAGCAGTTCTTC
clone size: -; J gene: TRBJ2-3; D gene: -; CDR3 length: 14; V gene: TRBV6-6; CDR3 protein: CASSGGSSTDTQYF; CDR3 DNA: TGTGCCAGCAGTGGCGGCTCGAGCACAGATACGCAGTATTTT
clone size: -; J gene: TRBJ2-2; D gene: TRBD2; CDR3 length: 15; V gene: TRBV7-3; CDR3 protein: CASSLVAGVTGELFF; CDR3 DNA: TGTGCCAGCAGCTTAGTGGCGGGAGTCACCGGGGAGCTGTTTTTT
clone size: -; J gene: TRBJ2-7; D gene: TRBD1; CDR3 length: 13; V gene: TRBV7-9; CDR3 protein: CASSHDRAYEQYF; CDR3 DNA: TGTGCCAGCAGCCACGACAGGGCCTACGAGCAGTACTTC
clone size: -; J gene: TRBJ1-1; D gene: -; CDR3 length: 13; V gene: TRBV6-5; CDR3 protein: CASRTGLNTEAFF; CDR3 DNA: TGTGCCAGCAGGACGGGACTAAACACTGAAGCTTTCTTT
clone size: -; J gene: TRBJ2-3; D gene: TRBD2; CDR3 length: 17; V gene: TRBV2; CDR3 protein: CASSEGPAGVDSDTQYF; CDR3 DNA: TGTGCCAGCAGTGAAGGTCCAGCGGGAGTGGATTCAGATACGCAGTATTTT
clone size: -; J gene: TRBJ2-2; D gene: TRBD2; CDR3 length: 17; V gene: TRBV14; CDR3 protein: CASSQGSSGTNTGELFF; CDR3 DNA: TGTGCCAGCAGCCAAGGGTCTAGCGGAACCAACACCGGGGAGCTGTTTTTT
clone size: -; J gene: TRBJ2-1; D gene: TRBD2; CDR3 length: 16; V gene: TRBV5-4; CDR3 protein: CASSMPGLAGGSEQFF; CDR3 DNA: TGTGCCAGCAGCATGCCCGGACTAGCGGGAGGGTCTGAGCAGTTCTTC
clone size: -; J gene: TRBJ2-2; D gene: -; CDR3 length: 17; V gene: TRBV18; CDR3 protein: CASHPLSGPSRTGELFF; CDR3 DNA: TGTGCCAGCCATCCCCTTTCTGGCCCGTCGAGGACCGGGGAGCTGTTTTTT
clone size: -; J gene: TRBJ1-4; D gene: TRBD1; CDR3 length: 11; V gene: TRBV7-9; CDR3 protein: CASNKGARLFF; CDR3 DNA: TGTGCCAGCAACAAGGGGGCGAGACTGTTTTTT
clone size: -; J gene: TRBJ1-3; D gene: TRBD1; CDR3 length: 18; V gene: TRBV7-9; CDR3 protein: CASSSLPGQGVSGNTIYF; CDR3 DNA: TGTGCCAGCAGCTCCCTTCCGGGACAGGGGGTCTCTGGAAACACCATATATTTT
clone size: -; J gene: TRBJ2-1; D gene: -; CDR3 length: 15; V gene: TRBV11-2; CDR3 protein: CASSLTGSSYNEQFF; CDR3 DNA: TGTGCCAGCAGCTTAACGGGAAGCTCCTACAATGAGCAGTTCTTC
clone size: -; J gene: TRBJ1-1; D gene: -; CDR3 length: 12; V gene: TRBV5-4; CDR3 protein: CASNRGNSEAFF; CDR3 DNA: TGTGCCAGCAATCGAGGCAACTCTGAAGCTTTCTTT
clone size: -; J gene: TRBJ2-1; D gene: -; CDR3 length: 16; V gene: TRBV5-4; CDR3 protein: CASSQDQGSSYNEQFF; CDR3 DNA: TGTGCCAGCAGCCAAGATCAGGGGAGCTCCTACAATGAGCAGTTCTTC